A selection of T cell receptor beta chains follows, all from one sample in a study of cytotoxic CD8 clonotypes in ibrutinib-treated CLL. Some clones are missing from TCRdb's copy, which holds only in-frame ones; the method was immunoSEQ multiplex PCR. The profile shows approximately 300,000 clones, roughly 80% of them singletons. The sequenced sample was PBMCs, obtained before ibrutinib treatment. The receptors here all came from a human donor with chronic lymphocytic leukemia. CDR3s include the opening cysteine and the closing phenylalanine or tryptophan. A D gene is named only where the DNA matches it firmly. Size values are once, few and many counts, or a class for expanded clones, and some rows have none.

clone_size j_call d_call v_call cdr3_nt cdr3_aa
- TRBJ1-4 - TRBV19 TGTGCCAGTAGCTTACAGGTTAATGAAAAACTGTTTTTT CASSLQVNEKLFF
- TRBJ1-5 TRBD1 TRBV7-2 TGTGCCAGCAGCTTAGCGACAGGGGATCAGCCCCAGCATTTT CASSLATGDQPQHF
- TRBJ1-2 TRBD1 TRBV10-3 TGTGCCATCAGTGCCGGGACAGGGCTCCCCGGAGTGGATGGCTACACCTTC CAISAGTGLPGVDGYTF
- TRBJ1-3 - TRBV28 TGTGCCAGCAGCGATCGCCCTCAAGGAAACACCATATATTTT CASSDRPQGNTIYF
- TRBJ2-7 TRBD1 TRBV5-1 TGCGCCAGCAGCCACCGGGACAGGGCCTACGAGCAGTACTTC CASSHRDRAYEQYF
- TRBJ2-1 - TRBV27 TGTGCCAGCAGTCCCAGTTGGGGAAGGGTTAATGAGCAGTTCTTC CASSPSWGRVNEQFF
- TRBJ2-1 - TRBV5-4 TGTGCCAGCAGTCACAACCCCTGGATGTACAATGAGCAGTTCTTC CASSHNPWMYNEQFF
- TRBJ2-1 TRBD2 TRBV5-4 TGTGCCAGCAGCTTGGGGGCGGGGACTAGCTCCATTGAGCAGTTCTTC CASSLGAGTSSIEQFF
- TRBJ1-1 TRBD1 TRBV7-9 TGTGCCAGCAGCGGAGGGGACAGAGCTTCGAACACTGAAGCTTTCTTT CASSGGDRASNTEAFF
- TRBJ2-3 TRBD1 TRBV11-2 TGTGCCAGCAGCTACCGAGGAGGACAGGGTGGCACAGATACGCAGTATTTT CASSYRGGQGGTDTQYF
- TRBJ2-3 TRBD2 TRBV20-1 TGCAGTGCTACAAGCGGGAGCATGCAGTATTTT CSATSGSMQYF
- TRBJ1-3 TRBD1 TRBV29-1 TGCAGCGTGGGACAGGCTTTTGGAAACACCATATATTTT CSVGQAFGNTIYF
- TRBJ2-1 TRBD2 TRBV4-3 TGCGCCAGCAGCCAAGGACTAGCGGGAGCCGATGAGCAGTTCTTC CASSQGLAGADEQFF
- TRBJ2-1 TRBD1 TRBV5-6 TGTGCCAGCAGATGGACACAGGGGGCTGAGCAGTTCTTC CASRWTQGAEQFF
few TRBJ2-7 - TRBV5-5 TGTGCCAGCAGCCCGTCCTACGAGCAGTACTTC CASSPSYEQYF
- TRBJ2-7 TRBD1 TRBV5-1 TGCGCCAGCAGCTTTCCAGGGGGCCACGAGCAGTACTTC CASSFPGGHEQYF
- TRBJ2-7 - TRBV7-2 TGTGCCAGCAGCTTCGTAGTGGGAGTCGCCTACGAGCAGTACTTC CASSFVVGVAYEQYF
- TRBJ2-5 TRBD1 TRBV19 TGTGCCAGTAGTAACACCGGGACAGGGCAAGAGACCCAGTACTTC CASSNTGTGQETQYF
- TRBJ1-2 TRBD1 TRBV27 TGTGCCAGCAGTTTAACCACATCCGACAGGGGGCTCCGGGGCTACACCTTC CASSLTTSDRGLRGYTF
- TRBJ1-6 - TRBV7-8 TGTGCCAGCAGCTCCCGACAGGCGAACGCCTATAATTCACCCCTCCACTTT CASSSRQANAYNSPLHF
- TRBJ2-6 - TRBV7-6 TGTGCCAGCAGCTTAGCCCACTCTGGGGCCAACGTCCTGACTTTC CASSLAHSGANVLTF
- TRBJ2-1 TRBD2 TRBV5-1 TGCGCCAGCAGCTCCTGGACTAGCGAGATAAGCTCCTACAATGAGCAGTTCTTC CASSSWTSEISSYNEQFF
- TRBJ2-2 - TRBV30 TGTGCCTGGAGTCTGGGAATGGACACCGGGGAGCTGTTTTTT CAWSLGMDTGELFF
- TRBJ1-1 - TRBV7-6 TGTGCCAGCAGACGAAACAGGGCCCGGGTTCAGTCAAAAAACACTGAAGCTTTCTTT CASRRNRARVQSKNTEAFF
- TRBJ2-7 - TRBV18 TGTGCCAGCTCACGGCGGGGATTCCCCCTGGGGGAGCAGTACTTC CASSRRGFPLGEQYF
few TRBJ2-7 TRBD2 TRBV9 TGTGCCAGCAGCGTAGGGGTAGCGGGAATCTACGAGCAGTACTTC CASSVGVAGIYEQYF
- TRBJ2-7 - TRBV25-1 TGTGCCAGCAGTGGGGTCGGAGGGCGTCACTACGAGCAGTACTTC CASSGVGGRHYEQYF
- TRBJ2-2 TRBD2 TRBV5-8 TGTGCCAGCAGCTTGCGTCGGGGGGACGGGGAGCTGTTTTTT CASSLRRGDGELFF
few TRBJ2-7 - TRBV20-1 TGCAGTGCACACTCCTACGAGCAGTACTTC CSAHSYEQYF
- TRBJ2-7 - TRBV18 TGTGCCAGCTCACCATTTGACGGGCTCAGCTCCTACGAGCAGTACTTC CASSPFDGLSSYEQYF
- TRBJ2-7 TRBD2 TRBV6-5 TGTGCCAGCAGTTACGGGAATTTGGGGGGGAGGTACGAGCAGTACTTC CASSYGNLGGRYEQYF
few TRBJ2-2 TRBD1 TRBV27 TGTGCCAGCAGAGACACAGGGGGGCACCGGGAGCTGTTTTTT CASRDTGGHRELFF
few TRBJ2-1 - TRBV28 TGTGCCAGCTCCCTATTAGGGGAGTGGAATGAGCAGTTCTTC CASSLLGEWNEQFF
- TRBJ2-5 - TRBV5-1 TGCGCCAGCAGCTTGCAGGGGATAGGACAAGAGACCCAGTACTTC CASSLQGIGQETQYF
- TRBJ2-1 TRBD2 TRBV4-3 TGCGCCAGCAGCCAAGATCGGGGGGATGAGCAGTTCTTC CASSQDRGDEQFF
- TRBJ2-3 - TRBV5-1 TGCGCCAGCAGCTTGGCCCTGCCCACAGATACGCAGTATTTT CASSLALPTDTQYF
- TRBJ1-2 - TRBV7-9 TGTGCCAGCAGCTTAGGGGGAGTCCGGCACTATGGCTACACCTTC CASSLGGVRHYGYTF
- TRBJ2-1 - TRBV7-3 TGTGCCAGCAGCTTAAACCCTCCGAAAGAGCAGTTCTTC CASSLNPPKEQFF
few TRBJ2-7 TRBD2 TRBV27 TGTGCCAGCAGTTTGACTAGCGGGAGCTACGAGCAGTACTTC CASSLTSGSYEQYF
few TRBJ2-2 - TRBV9 TGTGCCAGCAGCGTAGAGGCTAGCCCCGGGGAGCTGTTTTTT CASSVEASPGELFF